The entry that follows covers one T cell receptor (beta chain) sequence. Trimming removed 8 bases at V and 2 bases at J, with 7 bases between. This CDR3 comprises 12 residues. This sample is drawn from a study of blood T cell repertoires in COVID-19. Study background: From T cells, B-cell-depleted T cells, or PBMCs came the material, which was cDNA or gDNA.

Profiling relied on immunoSEQ multiplex PCR, and the TCRdb table lists in-frame clones only, not all of them. In the table there are around 18,000 clones, 65% to 80% of which are singletons. The chain carries TRBV12-3 or TRBV12-4 and TRBJ2-1; TRBD1 might be the D (5 bases). The sequence was obtained from a man in his 70s with COVID-19, enrolled during active disease. The specimen was peripheral blood. Here the CDR3 DNA reads TGTGCCAGCTCAGGGACCTACAATGAGCAGTTCTTC. Protein product: CASSGTYNEQFF.